These 29 T cell receptor beta chains came from one sample sequenced in a study of blood T cell repertoires in COVID-19. Clones were sequenced by immunoSEQ multiplex PCR, and TCRdb holds only the in-frame ones, with some missing. The data contain 40,000 to 50,000 clones, 70% to 90% of them singletons. Sequencing was performed on peripheral blood. The receptors come from a man aged 55 to 70 with acute or convalescent COVID-19.

CDR3 in DNA: TGTGCCAGCAGTTATGACAGCTCCTACGAGCAGTACTTC. As protein: CASSYDSSYEQYF. The chain employs TRBV27 and TRBJ2-7; the D gene is possibly TRBD1 (5 bases). The CDR3 spans 13 residues. The V gene lost 4 bases and the J gene lost 0 bases, with 7 bases spanning the gap. Germline V gene data show CDR1 as MNHEY and CDR2 as SMNVEV (reference sequence).

For the CDR3, the DNA is TGTGCCAGCAGCTTAAGAGGACAGGGAAATGAAAAACTGTTTTTT. Amino acid sequence: CASSLRGQGNEKLFF. The chain uses TRBV11-2 and TRBJ1-4; 8 positions match TRBD1. V shed 2 bases, J shed 5 bases, and the junction held 4 bases outside the gene matches. CDR3 size: 15 residues. CDR1 SGHAT and CDR2 FQNNGV come from the germline V gene.

The V gene is TRBV9, the J gene TRBJ2-5, with 8 bases that match TRBD2. The V segment lost 1 base and the J segment 4 bases; nucleotides outside the gene matches: 12. CDR3 length: 17 residues. Germline V lookup: CDR1 SGDLS, CDR2 YYNGEE. As DNA, the CDR3 is TGTGCCAGCAGCGTAACTGTAGGCCGGGGGGGTTTAGAGACCCAGTACTTC. It specifies CASSVTVGRGGLETQYF.

As DNA, the CDR3 is TGTGCCAGCGGGGGCCTAGACAGGGTTGATTCACCCCTCCACTTT. Amino acids: CASGGLDRVDSPLHF. V and J are TRBV7-6 and TRBJ1-6, with TRBD1 identical over 7 bases. The germline gives CDR1 SGHVS, CDR2 FNYEAQ. There are 15 residues in the CDR3. J gave up 8 bases and V 8 bases, and 12 bases lay outside the gene matches.

This chain connects TRBV5-5 to TRBJ1-1; D is uncertain. The V end was cut by 1 base, the J end by 0 bases, with 7 bases between. The CDR3 contains 14 residues. CDR1 and CDR2 from the germline V gene are SGHKS and YYEKEE (reference sequence). The DNA for the CDR3 is TGTGCCAGCAGCTTGTTGCCGGTGAACACTGAAGCTTTCTTT. It specifies CASSLLPVNTEAFF.

Only a few counts were recorded for this clone. This chain links TRBV3-1 (or the pseudogene TRBV3-2) with TRBJ2-3; TRBD2 aligns across 7 bases. J lost 4 bases, V lost 1 base, and 5 bases had no gene match. The CDR3 spans 15 residues. CDR1 and CDR2 from the germline V gene are LGHDT and YNNKEL (reference sequence). Here the CDR3 DNA reads TGTGCCAGCAGCCAAGGCTGGACTAGTGCAGATACGCAGTATTTT. The encoded protein is CASSQGWTSADTQYF.

V gene TRBV6-5 combines with J gene TRBJ2-2; 8 bases are shared with TRBD1. V lost 10 bases to trimming and J lost 6 bases; unmatched junction nucleotides: 7. The germline V gene has CDR1 MNHEY and CDR2 SVGAGI. The CDR3 totals 13 residues. The CDR3 region has the DNA TGTGCCACAAGACAGGGGATGGCCGGGGAGCTGTTTTTT. The encoded protein is CATRQGMAGELFF.

V is TRBV7-2 and J is TRBJ1-1; no clear D. Germline V gives CDR1 SGHTA, CDR2 FQGNSA. The CDR3 has 13 amino acids. Trimming removed 10 bases from V and 1 base from J, with 13 bases in between. The CDR3 is CATASKRNTEAFF. Here the CDR3 DNA reads TGTGCCACAGCGTCAAAGCGGAACACTGAAGCTTTCTTT.

This clone was found once. The chain links TRBV4-3 to TRBJ1-1, with unresolved D. Looked up from germline, CDR1 is LGHNA and CDR2 is YSLEER. V dropped 0 bases and J dropped 5 bases, with 7 bases sitting between them. The CDR3 totals 13 residues. CDR3 sequence (DNA): TGCGCCAGCAGCCAAGATCCGTCGACTGAAGCTTTCTTT. Protein sequence: CASSQDPSTEAFF.

The chain links TRBV5-1 to TRBJ2-5; 11 nucleotides agree with TRBD2. The germline gives CDR1 SGHRS, CDR2 YFSETQ. The CDR3 length is 16 residues. Trimming cost V 0 bases and J 2 bases; bases outside gene matches: 3. CDR3 in DNA: TGCGCCAGCAGCTTGGGTAGCGGGGGGGCGCAAGAGACCCAGTACTTC. Its protein is CASSLGSGGAQETQYF.

The gene calls are TRBV11-2 and TRBJ1-1; D unclear. This CDR3 is 13 amino acids long. V was shortened by 1 base and J by 5 bases, with 8 bases between the two germline ends. Germline CDR1 is SGHAT and CDR2 is FQNNGV. The CDR3 spells CASSLARETEAFF. The CDR3 DNA sequence: TGTGCCAGCAGCTTAGCCCGGGAGACTGAAGCTTTCTTT.

This chain connects TRBV2 to TRBJ1-1; TRBD1 matches 12 bases. The ends lost 7 bases at V and 0 bases at J; junction bases unmatched: 6. The CDR3 has 16 amino acids. Germline V lookup: CDR1 SNHLY, CDR2 FYNNEI. The CDR3 DNA reads as TGTGCCAGCAACCCGGGACAGGGGGCCCTGAACACTGAAGCTTTCTTT. It encodes CASNPGQGALNTEAFF. Drawing the rest from reference TRBV2 and TRBJ1-1, the complete variable domain is EPEVTQTPSHQVTQMGQEVILRCVPISNHLYFYWYRQILGQKVEFLVSFYNNEISEKSEIFDDQFSVERPDGSNFTLKIRSTKLEDSAMYFCASNPGQGALNTEAFFGQGTRLTVV.

This clone was seen a single time. The V gene is TRBV27, the J gene TRBJ1-2, with a possible D match to TRBD1 (6 bases). The CDR3 is 14 amino acids. Germline V gene lookup returns CDR1 MNHEY and CDR2 SMNVEV (reference sequence). Trimming took off 3 bases at V and 0 bases at J, with 8 bases between the two ends. The CDR3 bases are TGTGCCAGCAGTTTTACAGGGCCTAACTATGGCTACACCTTC. Translating gives CASSFTGPNYGYTF.

The chain employs TRBV25-1 and TRBJ1-2; D is undetermined. From germline, CDR1 is MGHDK and CDR2 SYGVNS. CDR3 length: 14 residues. Trimming took 2 bases from V and 3 from J, leaving 10 bases between them. In DNA form, the CDR3 reads TGTGCCAGCAGTGAAGGAACAGATTACTATGGCTACACCTTC. This codes for CASSEGTDYYGYTF.

This rearrangement joins TRBV2 to TRBJ1-2, with a possible D match to TRBD1 (6 bases). The CDR3 is 16 amino acids. V lost 0 bases to trimming and J lost 2 bases, with 13 bases between them. From germline, CDR1 is SNHLY and CDR2 FYNNEI. CDR3 coding DNA: TGTGCCAGCAGTGAAGCAGGAAACAGGGCCAACTATGGCTACACCTTC. This encodes CASSEAGNRANYGYTF.

The gene calls are TRBV13 and TRBJ2-1; 8 positions match TRBD1. The CDR3 consists of 16 residues. J gave up 4 bases and V 2 bases, and 7 bases lay outside the gene matches. Germline assignment: CDR1 PRHDT and CDR2 FYEKMQ (reference sequence). CDR3 in DNA: TGTGCCAGCAGCTTATTGTCAGGGGGCCAGTACAATGAGCAGTTCTTC. Amino acid sequence: CASSLLSGGQYNEQFF.

This clone was seen only once. The chain carries TRBV5-1 and TRBJ1-1, with 8 positions matching TRBD1. The CDR3 length is 15 residues. From germline, CDR1 is SGHRS and CDR2 YFSETQ. V trimming: 4 bases; J trimming: 4 bases; junction bases outside the gene matches: 9. The CDR3 protein is CASSELQGAGTEAFF. The CDR3 nucleotides are TGCGCCAGCAGCGAGCTGCAGGGGGCCGGCACTGAAGCTTTCTTT. Supplemented by reference TRBV5-1 and TRBJ1-1, the full variable domain reads KAGVTQTPRYLIKTRGQQVTLSCSPISGHRSVSWYQQTPGQGLQFLFEYFSETQRNKGNFPGRFSGRQFSNSRSEMNVSTLELGDSALYLCASSELQGAGTEAFFGQGTRLTVV.

The rearrangement joins TRBV3-1 (or the pseudogene TRBV3-2) to TRBJ2-7; weak D call: TRBD2 (6 bases). The CDR3 extends over 17 amino acids. V lost 0 bases and J lost 0, with 15 bases in between. The germline gives CDR1 LGHDT, CDR2 YNNKEL (reference sequence). In DNA, the CDR3 is TGTGCCAGCAGCCAAGATAACGGGGGACCTCGCTCCTACGAGCAGTACTTC. Protein: CASSQDNGGPRSYEQYF.

The V and J genes are TRBV19 and TRBJ2-1, with D unclear. V was shortened by 5 bases and J by 6 bases, with 5 bases between the two germline ends. Germline V gene lookup returns CDR1 LNHDA and CDR2 SQIVND (reference sequence). There are 11 residues in the CDR3. CDR3 in DNA: TGTGCCAGTAGTCTCCTCAATGAGCAGTTCTTC. This sequence encodes CASSLLNEQFF.

This chain uses TRBV12-5 with TRBJ1-5; 7 bases align to TRBD1. This CDR3 has 16 residues. Germline lookup yields CDR1 LGHNT and CDR2 FRNRAP. J was trimmed by 4 bases and V by 3 bases; bases with no gene match: 9. CDR3 nucleotides: TGTGCTAGTGGTTTTGCCAGGACAGGAGCTAATCAGCCCCAGCATTTT. This sequence encodes CASGFARTGANQPQHF.

The chain has TRBV27 and TRBJ1-1; TRBD1 might be the D (6 bases). CDR1 is MNHEY, CDR2 SMNVEV, per germline (reference sequence). The CDR3 totals 14 residues. Trimming stripped 6 bases from V and 3 bases from J, with 14 bases between. This CDR3 reads CASRSRQGHTEAFF. CDR3 DNA sequence: TGTGCCAGCAGATCCCGGCAGGGGCACACTGAAGCTTTCTTT.

This clone was picked up one time. The rearrangement joins TRBV12-3 or TRBV12-4 to TRBJ1-2; D uncertain. There are 12 residues in the CDR3. The V gene lost 6 bases and the J gene lost 8 bases, with 13 bases spanning the gap. CDR3 region: CASSRTTGGYTF. The CDR3 region has the DNA TGTGCCAGCAGCCGTACCACGGGGGGCTACACCTTC.

This rearrangement joins TRBV7-2 to TRBJ2-2, with 10 bases identical to TRBD2. The CDR3 runs 15 residues. The junction had 4 bases not matched to a gene; V was cut back by 2 bases and J by 7 bases. Looked up from germline, CDR1 is SGHTA and CDR2 is FQGNSA. DNA for the CDR3: TGTGCCAGCAGCTTACAGCGGGGGGGCCTCGGGGAGCTGTTTTTT. It codes for CASSLQRGGLGELFF.

V gene TRBV30 combines with J gene TRBJ2-2, with D perhaps TRBD2 (6 bases). The CDR3 sequence is 17 residues long. Germline V gene data show CDR1 as GTSNPN and CDR2 as SVGIG (reference sequence). The V end lost 4 bases, the J end lost 1 base, and 19 bases lay between the germline ends. The CDR3 loop is CAWTPHIGGVNTGELFF. In nucleotides, the CDR3 is TGTGCCTGGACCCCCCATATAGGCGGGGTGAACACCGGGGAGCTGTTTTTT. Full variable domain (missing parts from reference TRBV30 and TRBJ2-2): SQTIHQWPATLVQPVGSPLSLECTVEGTSNPNLYWYRQAAGRGLQLLFYSVGIGQISSEVPQNLSASRPQDRQFILSSKKLLLSDSGFYLCAWTPHIGGVNTGELFFGEGSRLTVL.

The V and J genes are TRBV30 and TRBJ1-3; D perhaps matches TRBD1 (6 bases). CDR1 and CDR2 from the germline V gene are GTSNPN and SVGIG (reference sequence). Trimming cost V 7 bases and J 0 bases, with 19 bases left between them. This CDR3 contains 16 residues. CDR3 nucleotide sequence: TGTGCCTCATCCATTCCGGGACACATCTCTGGAAACACCATATATTTT. Encoded protein: CASSIPGHISGNTIYF.

The chain carries TRBV5-1 and TRBJ1-2; tentative D call: TRBD1 (5 bases). The CDR3 totals 15 residues. The germline gives CDR1 SGHRS, CDR2 YFSETQ. The V and J ends lost 3 bases and 8 bases respectively, with 20 bases between them. DNA of the CDR3: TGCGCCAGCAGCTATATCGGTCAGGGTAAAGAGGGCTACACCTTC. Translation gives CASSYIGQGKEGYTF.

This sequence joins TRBV30 and TRBJ1-2; the D gene is possibly TRBD1 (6 bases). There are 12 residues in the CDR3. The germline V and J ends were trimmed by 1 base and 8 bases, with 11 bases remaining between them. The germline V gene has CDR1 GTSNPN and CDR2 SVGIG (reference sequence). CDR3: CAWSAGTYGYTF. The CDR3 DNA is TGTGCCTGGAGTGCCGGGACATACGGCTACACCTTC. Based on the CDR3 plus reference TRBV30 and TRBJ1-2, the full variable domain is SQTIHQWPATLVQPVGSPLSLECTVEGTSNPNLYWYRQAAGRGLQLLFYSVGIGQISSEVPQNLSASRPQDRQFILSSKKLLLSDSGFYLCAWSAGTYGYTFGSGTRLTVV.

This chain connects TRBV7-6 to TRBJ2-6; D remains unclear. The CDR3 has 16 residues. V was trimmed by 6 bases and J by 4 bases, leaving 16 bases between them. CDR1 SGHVS and CDR2 FNYEAQ come from the germline V gene. This CDR3 reads CASSPGRLVGANVLTF. The CDR3 coding sequence is TGTGCCAGCAGTCCCGGCAGGCTTGTGGGGGCCAACGTCCTGACTTTC.

There are a few counts of this clone. This sequence joins TRBV19 and TRBJ1-1; 8 bases line up with TRBD1. Germline CDR1 is LNHDA and CDR2 is SQIVND (reference sequence). This CDR3 is 14 amino acids long. J was trimmed by 4 bases and V by 4 bases; bases with no gene match: 5. CDR3 bases: TGTGCCAGTAGTAAACAGGGGGGGAGCACTGAAGCTTTCTTT. Amino acid sequence: CASSKQGGSTEAFF. Based on the CDR3 plus reference TRBV19 and TRBJ1-1, the full variable domain is DGGITQSPKYLFRKEGQNVTLSCEQNLNHDAMYWYRQDPGQGLRLIYYSQIVNDFQKGDIAEGYSVSREKKESFPLTVTSAQKNPTAFYLCASSKQGGSTEAFFGQGTRLTVV.